This T cell receptor (beta chain) was sequenced during a study of T cells in Graves' hyperthyroidism and ophthalmopathy. At the level of the study: Before treatment of any kind, peripheral blood was taken at initial diagnosis.

Patients were aged 18 to 65, had disease duration under 2 months, and had newly diagnosed hyperthyroidism. Amplification targeted TCR beta CDR3 regions from RNA transcripts. Using the HTBI primer set, a first-round RT-PCR was run on the TCR CDR3. Using its own MiXCR run on the multiplex PCR reads, TCRdb lists one record per CDR3 protein. The sample includes about 400,000 distinct CDR3 sequences, 15% to 19% of them seen just once. A few counts support this clonotype. The target antigen is unknown. Study results and caveats: Blood shared most expanded thyroid clonotypes above 0.001.

The CDR3 has 17 amino acids. The germline V gene has CDR1 SEHNR and CDR2 FQNEAQ (reference sequence). V shed 5 bases and J shed 2 bases, with 19 bases lying between them. The TCR sequence derives from a woman younger than 35 with Graves' hyperthyroidism. The sequenced sample was blood. The chain recombines TRBV7-9 with TRBJ2-1; D possibly matches TRBD1 or TRBD2 (5 bases each). The CDR3 DNA sequence: TGTGCCAGCAGCCCAGATTTTGGGGGACGCACCTACAATGAGCAGTTCTTC. Its protein is CASSPDFGGRTYNEQFF.